This is a list of T cell receptor beta chains from one sample in a study of shared clonotypes between healthy human individuals. Data came from immunoSEQ multiplex PCR; TCRdb stores just in-frame clones and leaves some out. The sample yields approximately 330,000 clones, around 67% seen once. The sequencing input was memory CD4+ T cells sorted from blood. The receptors come from a young man in good health. Each CDR3 is given with its conserved first and last residue. D genes are given only for firm matches. Clone size is shown for a subset of rows, as once, few, many or a class of expanded clone.

>NA|NA|TRBJ2-7|TRBV28
CASRPTGDRHEQYF
TGTGCCAGCAGACCTACTGGGGACCGCCACGAGCAGTACTTC
>NA|NA|TRBJ2-3|TRBV28
CASSIQGDPTQYF
TGTGCCAGCAGTATCCAAGGGGATCCTACGCAGTATTTT
>NA|NA|TRBJ1-3|TRBV6-1
CASSGGPASGNTIYF
TGTGCCAGCAGTGGGGGCCCGGCCTCTGGAAACACCATATATTTT
>TRBD2|once|TRBJ2-1|TRBV27
CASSSYVTGTRDSYNEQFF
TGTGCCAGCAGTTCCTACGTAACCGGGACTAGGGACTCCTACAATGAGCAGTTCTTC
>NA|NA|TRBJ1-2|TRBV18
CASSATGGDGYTF
TGTGCCAGCTCGGCCACAGGCGGCGATGGCTACACCTTC
>NA|NA|TRBJ1-2|TRBV5-1
CASSPLRGRDGYTF
TGCGCCAGCAGCCCCCTTCGGGGGCGGGATGGCTACACCTTC
>TRBD2|NA|TRBJ2-3|TRBV7-8
CASSLPTIAGGTTDTQYF
TGTGCCAGCAGCTTACCGACCATAGCGGGAGGTACCACAGATACGCAGTATTTT
>TRBD2|NA|TRBJ2-1|TRBV19
CASRKVAGLNNEQFF
TGTGCCAGCAGAAAAGTAGCGGGATTAAACAATGAGCAGTTCTTC
>TRBD1|few|TRBJ2-3|TRBV18
CASSPNRGGTDTQYF
TGTGCCAGCTCACCGAACAGGGGGGGCACAGATACGCAGTATTTT
>TRBD2|NA|TRBJ2-3|TRBV28
CASSPRLAGSSTDTQYF
TGTGCCAGCAGTCCGCGACTAGCGGGGTCTAGCACAGATACGCAGTATTTT
>NA|NA|TRBJ2-1|TRBV6-1
CASRLGGNEQFF
TGTGCCAGCAGGCTAGGGGGCAATGAGCAGTTCTTC
>NA|NA|TRBJ2-5|TRBV11-2
CASSPNRGGETQYF
TGTGCCAGCAGCCCCAACAGGGGAGGAGAGACCCAGTACTTC
>TRBD2|many|TRBJ2-7|TRBV6-5
CASIKTGTGGSEQYF
TGTGCCAGCATCAAAACGGGGACGGGAGGGTCCGAGCAGTACTTC
>NA|NA|TRBJ2-7|TRBV5-1
CASSLEGNEQYF
TGCGCCAGCAGCTTGGAGGGGAACGAGCAGTACTTC
>TRBD2|NA|TRBJ2-7|TRBV5-6
CASTGHRKGTSGRTYEQYF
TGTGCCAGCACGGGACATCGTAAAGGGACTAGCGGGAGGACCTACGAGCAGTACTTC
>NA|once|TRBJ2-7|TRBV30
CAWSSFVYEQYF
TGTGCCTGGAGTTCGTTTGTCTACGAGCAGTACTTC
>TRBD1|once|TRBJ1-1|TRBV14
CASSLNPGNPQGDTEAFF
TGTGCCAGCAGCCTCAACCCGGGGAACCCCCAGGGGGACACTGAAGCTTTCTTT
>NA|NA|TRBJ2-2|TRBV5-1
CASSLEQGGTGELFF
TGCGCCAGCAGCTTGGAGCAGGGAGGCACCGGGGAGCTGTTTTTT
>NA|NA|TRBJ2-7|TRBV10-2
CASTVDQGPAGYEQYF
TGCGCCAGCACGGTGGATCAGGGTCCGGCGGGCTACGAGCAGTACTTC
>NA|once|TRBJ2-5|TRBV19
CARQGPTLRETQYF
TGTGCCAGACAGGGACCGACCCTTCGGGAGACCCAGTACTTC
>TRBD1|NA|TRBJ1-1|TRBV7-8
CASSLGIGQGGAFF
TGTGCCAGCAGCTTAGGTATAGGACAGGGGGGTGCTTTCTTT
>NA|NA|TRBJ2-6|TRBV5-6
CASSLPGSGANVLTF
TGTGCCAGCAGCTTGCCAGGGTCTGGGGCCAACGTCCTGACTTTC
>NA|NA|TRBJ2-1|TRBV28
CASSDTSGYNEQFF
TGTGCCAGCAGCGATACTAGTGGGTACAATGAGCAGTTCTTC
>NA|many|TRBJ1-1|TRBV4-1
CASSQDQEGREAFF
TGCGCCAGCAGCCAAGATCAGGAGGGACGTGAAGCTTTCTTT
>NA|NA|TRBJ2-2|TRBV7-7
CASSLGSGNTGELFF
TGTGCCAGCAGCTTAGGAAGCGGGAACACCGGGGAGCTGTTTTTT
>TRBD2|NA|TRBJ2-1|TRBV4-1
CASSREASGSLLGNEQFF
TGCGCCAGCAGCCGAGAGGCTAGCGGGAGCCTTCTGGGCAATGAGCAGTTCTTC
>TRBD1|NA|TRBJ1-1|TRBV28
CASSTNRGRYAFF
TGTGCCAGCAGCACAAACAGGGGGCGTTATGCTTTCTTT
>NA|once|TRBJ2-7|TRBV10-3
CAIGDMGAYEQYF
TGTGCCATCGGGGACATGGGCGCCTACGAGCAGTACTTC
>NA|NA|TRBJ1-2|TRBV5-1
CASSLGSGASYTF
TGCGCCAGCAGCTTGGGCAGCGGCGCGAGCTACACCTTC
>NA|many|TRBJ2-1|TRBV19
CASGINEQFF
TGTGCCAGTGGAATCAATGAGCAGTTCTTC
>NA|NA|TRBJ2-5|TRBV5-4
CASSTDGWGAGETQYF
TGTGCCAGCAGCACCGATGGTTGGGGGGCAGGCGAGACCCAGTACTTC
>NA|NA|TRBJ2-3|TRBV7-7
CASSLRVADTQYF
TGTGCCAGCAGCTTAAGGGTAGCAGATACGCAGTATTTT
>TRBD2|NA|TRBJ2-7|TRBV7-6
CASSLAGAGVRDEQYF
TGTGCCAGCAGCTTAGCGGGAGCGGGAGTACGGGACGAGCAGTACTTC
>NA|NA|TRBJ2-7|TRBV11-2
CASSLAGNSYEQYF
TGTGCCAGCAGCTTAGCTGGCAACTCCTACGAGCAGTACTTC
>TRBD2|NA|TRBJ2-2|TRBV5-6
CASSLVAGANTGELFF
TGTGCCAGCAGCTTGGTCGCGGGAGCTAACACCGGGGAGCTGTTTTTT
>TRBD2|once|TRBJ2-1|TRBV7-9
CASSSEAGGSNEQFF
TGTGCCAGCAGCTCCGAAGCGGGAGGCTCTAATGAGCAGTTCTTC
>NA|NA|TRBJ2-5|TRBV10-3
CAISESARLETQYF
TGTGCCATCAGTGAGTCGGCTAGGTTGGAGACCCAGTACTTC
>TRBD2|NA|TRBJ2-1|TRBV25-1
CASSESGLAGDNEQFF
TGTGCCAGCAGTGAATCGGGCCTAGCGGGAGATAATGAGCAGTTCTTC
>TRBD1|NA|TRBJ1-6|TRBV30
CAWSVRQGSSYNSPLHF
TGTGCCTGGAGTGTACGACAGGGAAGCTCCTATAATTCACCCCTCCACTTT
>TRBD1|NA|TRBJ1-2|TRBV5-4
CASSPGQGVYGYTF
TGTGCCAGCAGCCCGGGACAGGGGGTGTATGGCTACACCTTC
>NA|NA|TRBJ2-3|TRBV11-2
CASSRGEGELEDTQYF
TGTGCCAGCAGCCGCGGGGAAGGCGAATTGGAAGATACGCAGTATTTT
>NA|NA|TRBJ2-7|TRBV29-1
CATSGTTSYEQYF
TGCGCAACATCGGGGACCACCTCCTACGAGCAGTACTTC
>NA|NA|TRBJ2-7|TRBV7-2
CASSFPGPGGYEQYF
TGTGCCAGCAGCTTCCCGGGCCCCGGGGGCTACGAGCAGTACTTC
>NA|NA|TRBJ1-2|TRBV6-5
CASSLTANYGYTF
TGTGCCAGCAGCCTAACAGCTAACTATGGCTACACCTTC
>TRBD1|few|TRBJ2-7|TRBV2
CASSERSGQGASEQYF
TGTGCCAGCAGTGAAAGGTCGGGCCAGGGGGCGAGTGAGCAGTACTTC
>NA|NA|TRBJ1-5|TRBV5-6
CASSLRGIEQPQHF
TGTGCCAGCAGCTTGCGAGGGATTGAGCAGCCCCAGCATTTT
>TRBD1|NA|TRBJ1-2|TRBV6-5
CASTFSEGAPYGYTF
TGTGCCAGCACCTTCTCGGAGGGGGCGCCCTATGGCTACACCTTC
>TRBD2|NA|TRBJ2-5|TRBV19
CASSSTSGSFLETQYF
TGTGCCAGTAGTAGCACTAGCGGGAGTTTTCTAGAGACCCAGTACTTC
>NA|NA|TRBJ1-5|TRBV19
CASSQGTGQPQHF
TGTGCCAGTAGCCAGGGGACGGGTCAGCCCCAGCATTTT
>TRBD1|NA|TRBJ2-7|TRBV11-2
CASSPIRGQGVHEQYF
TGTGCCAGCAGCCCGATCCGAGGACAGGGCGTCCACGAGCAGTACTTC